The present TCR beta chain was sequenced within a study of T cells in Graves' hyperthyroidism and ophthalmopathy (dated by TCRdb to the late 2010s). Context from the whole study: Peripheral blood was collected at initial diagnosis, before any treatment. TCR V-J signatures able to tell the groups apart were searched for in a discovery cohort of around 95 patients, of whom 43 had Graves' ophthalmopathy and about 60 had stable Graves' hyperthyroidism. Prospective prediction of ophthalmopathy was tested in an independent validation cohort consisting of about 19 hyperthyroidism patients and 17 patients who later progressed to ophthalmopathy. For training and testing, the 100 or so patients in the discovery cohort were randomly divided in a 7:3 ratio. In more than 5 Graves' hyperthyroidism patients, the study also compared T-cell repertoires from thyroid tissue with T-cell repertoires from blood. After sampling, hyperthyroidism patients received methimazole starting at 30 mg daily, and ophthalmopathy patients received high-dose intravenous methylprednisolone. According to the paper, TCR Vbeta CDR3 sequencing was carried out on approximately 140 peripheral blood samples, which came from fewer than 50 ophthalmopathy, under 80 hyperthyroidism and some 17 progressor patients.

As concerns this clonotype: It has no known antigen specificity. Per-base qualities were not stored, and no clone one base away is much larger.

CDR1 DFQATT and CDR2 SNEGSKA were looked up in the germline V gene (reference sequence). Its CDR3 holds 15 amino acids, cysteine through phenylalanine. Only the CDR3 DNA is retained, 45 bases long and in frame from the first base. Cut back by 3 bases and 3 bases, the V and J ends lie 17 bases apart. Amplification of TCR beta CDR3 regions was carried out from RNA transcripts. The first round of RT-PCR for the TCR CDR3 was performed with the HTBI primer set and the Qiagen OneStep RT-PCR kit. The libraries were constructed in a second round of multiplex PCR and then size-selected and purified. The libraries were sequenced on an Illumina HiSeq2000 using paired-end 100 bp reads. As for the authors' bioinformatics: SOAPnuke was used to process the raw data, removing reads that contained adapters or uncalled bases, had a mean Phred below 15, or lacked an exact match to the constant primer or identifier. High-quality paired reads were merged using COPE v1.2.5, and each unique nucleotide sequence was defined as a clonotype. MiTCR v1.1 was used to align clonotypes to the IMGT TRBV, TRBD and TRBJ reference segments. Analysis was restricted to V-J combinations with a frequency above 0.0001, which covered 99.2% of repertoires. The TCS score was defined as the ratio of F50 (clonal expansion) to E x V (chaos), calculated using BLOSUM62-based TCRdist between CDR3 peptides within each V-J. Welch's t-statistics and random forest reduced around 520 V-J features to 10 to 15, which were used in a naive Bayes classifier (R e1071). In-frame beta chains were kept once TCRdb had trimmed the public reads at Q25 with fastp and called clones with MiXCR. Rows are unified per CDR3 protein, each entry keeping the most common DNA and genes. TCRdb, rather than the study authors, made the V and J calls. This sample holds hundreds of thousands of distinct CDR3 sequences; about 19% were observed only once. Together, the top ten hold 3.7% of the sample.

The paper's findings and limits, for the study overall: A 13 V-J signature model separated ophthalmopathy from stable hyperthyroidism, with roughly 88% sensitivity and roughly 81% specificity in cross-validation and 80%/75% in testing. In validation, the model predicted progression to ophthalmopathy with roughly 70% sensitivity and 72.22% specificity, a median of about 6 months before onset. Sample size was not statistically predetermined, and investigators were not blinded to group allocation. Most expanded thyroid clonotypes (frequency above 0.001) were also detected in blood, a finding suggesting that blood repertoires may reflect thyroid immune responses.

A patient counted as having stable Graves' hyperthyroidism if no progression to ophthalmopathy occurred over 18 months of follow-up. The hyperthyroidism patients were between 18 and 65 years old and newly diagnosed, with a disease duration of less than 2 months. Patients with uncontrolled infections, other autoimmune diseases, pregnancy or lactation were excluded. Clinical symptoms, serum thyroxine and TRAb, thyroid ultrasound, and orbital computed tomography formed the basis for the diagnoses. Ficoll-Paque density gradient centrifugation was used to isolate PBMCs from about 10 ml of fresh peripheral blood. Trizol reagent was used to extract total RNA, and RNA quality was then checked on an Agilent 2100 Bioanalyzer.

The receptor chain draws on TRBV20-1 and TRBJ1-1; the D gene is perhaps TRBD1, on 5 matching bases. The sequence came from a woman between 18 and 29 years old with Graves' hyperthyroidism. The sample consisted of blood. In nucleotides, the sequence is TGCAGTGCTAGCCCGGGGGGTAGGTTCGACACTGAAGCTTTCTTT. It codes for CSASPGGRFDTEAFF.